Listed below are T cell receptor beta chains from one sample, sequenced in a study of blood T cell repertoires in COVID-19. Data came from immunoSEQ multiplex PCR; TCRdb stores just in-frame clones and leaves some out. The profile shows tens of thousands of clones, roughly 77% of them singletons. Source material: peripheral blood. The receptors come from a human donor in a cohort sampled during active COVID-19. CDR3s include the opening cysteine and the closing phenylalanine or tryptophan. The D gene is left open where the match is weak. Clone size is not always given. Where it is, it says once, few, many or a class for expanded clones.

. | TRBJ2-2 | TRBV19 | TRBD1 | TGTGCCAGTACGGGAACAGGGGGATCCACCGGGGAGCTGTTTTTT | CASTGTGGSTGELFF
. | TRBJ2-1 | TRBV4-1 | . | TGCGCCAGCAGCCAGGCCGACAGGAACTACAATGAGCAGTTCTTC | CASSQADRNYNEQFF
once | TRBJ2-2 | TRBV19 | TRBD2 | TGTGCCAGTAGTTCCTCAATGACTAGCGGTGGGAACACCGGGGAGCTGTTTTTT | CASSSSMTSGGNTGELFF
. | TRBJ2-4 | TRBV5-5 | TRBD2 | TGTGCCAGCAGCTTGGAACTAGCGGGAGTTCGGTACTTC | CASSLELAGVRYF
once | TRBJ1-6 | TRBV28 | . | TGTGCCAGCAGTTTGTCGGCCGAGTGGGGAGCCCTCCACTTT | CASSLSAEWGALHF
. | TRBJ2-3 | TRBV4-2 | TRBD2 | TGTGCCAGCAGCCAAGCCGGGACTAGCGGTACGCAGTATTTT | CASSQAGTSGTQYF
. | TRBJ1-5 | TRBV28 | TRBD1 | TGTGCCAGCCGTACCCCAGGGGGGACCAATCAGCCCCAGCATTTT | CASRTPGGTNQPQHF
. | TRBJ2-5 | TRBV2 | . | TGTGCCAGCAGTTTATCCAGGGAGACCCAGTACTTC | CASSLSRETQYF
. | TRBJ1-2 | TRBV27 | TRBD1 | TGTGCCAGCAGTCCTACACAGGGGGCGTACTATGGCTACACCTTC | CASSPTQGAYYGYTF
. | TRBJ2-1 | TRBV9 | TRBD2 | TGTGCCAGCAGCCCGACTAGCGGGAGTTACAATGAGCAGTTCTTC | CASSPTSGSYNEQFF
. | TRBJ2-2 | TRBV4-3 | TRBD1 | TGCGCCAGCAGCCCCTCCGGGACAGGGCTGGGCGGGAGCCAAACCGGGGAGCTGTTTTTT | CASSPSGTGLGGSQTGELFF
. | TRBJ2-1 | TRBV28 | . | TGTGCCAGCAACCCAGGGGCCAATGAGCAGTTCTTC | CASNPGANEQFF
many | TRBJ1-2 | TRBV5-6 | . | TGTGCCAGCAGCTTCGGCCAGGGGACGTATGGCTACACCTTC | CASSFGQGTYGYTF
few | TRBJ2-1 | TRBV20-1 | . | TGCAGTGCCCAGCACAGATATGAGCAGTTCTTC | CSAQHRYEQFF
. | TRBJ2-5 | TRBV10-3 | TRBD1 | TGTGCCATCAGTCTGACAGGGGGGGGCCAAGAGACCCAGTACTTC | CAISLTGGGQETQYF
. | TRBJ2-5 | TRBV7-6 | TRBD1 | TGTGCCAGCGCCGGGACAGGGACCCTCTCGGAGACCCAGTACTTC | CASAGTGTLSETQYF
. | TRBJ2-2 | TRBV7-3 | . | TGTGCCAGCAGCTTAGGGGGCGGCGGGGAGCTGTTTTTT | CASSLGGGGELFF